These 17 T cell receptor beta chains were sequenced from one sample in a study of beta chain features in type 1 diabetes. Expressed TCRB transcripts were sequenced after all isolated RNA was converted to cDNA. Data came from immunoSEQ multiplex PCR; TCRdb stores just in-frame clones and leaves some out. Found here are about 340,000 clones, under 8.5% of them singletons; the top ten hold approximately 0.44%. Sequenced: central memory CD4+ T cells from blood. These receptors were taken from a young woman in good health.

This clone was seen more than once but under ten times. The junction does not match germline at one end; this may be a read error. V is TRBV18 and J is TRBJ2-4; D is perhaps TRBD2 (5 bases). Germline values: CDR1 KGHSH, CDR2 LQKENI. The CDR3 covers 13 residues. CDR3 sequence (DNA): TGTGCCAGCGCACCGGGGAGTTCGAACATTCAGTACTTC. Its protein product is CASAPGSSNIQYF. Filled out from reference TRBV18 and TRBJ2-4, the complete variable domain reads NAGVMQNPRHLVRRRGQEARLRCSPMKGHSHVYWYRQLPEEGLKFMVYLQKENIIDESGMPKERFSAEFPKEGPSILRIQQVVRGDSAAYFCASAPGSSNIQYFGAGTRLSVL.

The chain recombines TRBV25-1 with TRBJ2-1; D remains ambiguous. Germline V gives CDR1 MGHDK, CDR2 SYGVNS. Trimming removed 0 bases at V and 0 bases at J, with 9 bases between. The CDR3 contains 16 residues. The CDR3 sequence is CASSEYSQNSYNEQFF. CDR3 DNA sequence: TGTGCCAGCAGTGAATATTCCCAGAACTCCTACAATGAGCAGTTCTTC.

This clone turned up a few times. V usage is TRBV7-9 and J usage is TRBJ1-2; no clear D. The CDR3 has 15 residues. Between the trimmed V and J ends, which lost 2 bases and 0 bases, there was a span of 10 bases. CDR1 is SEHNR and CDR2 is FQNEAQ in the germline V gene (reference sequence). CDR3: CASSLPLGANYGYTF. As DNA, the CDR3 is TGTGCCAGCAGCTTACCCCTCGGGGCTAACTATGGCTACACCTTC.

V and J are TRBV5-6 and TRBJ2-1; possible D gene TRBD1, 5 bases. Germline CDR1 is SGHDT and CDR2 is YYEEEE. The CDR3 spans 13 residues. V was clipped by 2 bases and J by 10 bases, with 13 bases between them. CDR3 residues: CASSFSRAPEQFF. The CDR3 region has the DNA TGTGCCAGCAGCTTTAGCAGGGCACCAGAGCAGTTCTTC.

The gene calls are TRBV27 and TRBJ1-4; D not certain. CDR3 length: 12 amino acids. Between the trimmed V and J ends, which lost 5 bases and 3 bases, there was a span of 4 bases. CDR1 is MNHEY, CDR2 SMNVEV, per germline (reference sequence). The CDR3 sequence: CASSPSNEKLFF. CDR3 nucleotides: TGTGCCAGCAGTCCATCTAATGAAAAACTGTTTTTT. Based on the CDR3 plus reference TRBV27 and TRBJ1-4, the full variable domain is EAQVTQNPRYLITVTGKKLTVTCSQNMNHEYMSWYRQDPGLGLRQIYYSMNVEVTDKGDVPEGYKVSRKEKRNFPLILESPSPNQTSLYFCASSPSNEKLFFGSGTQLSVL.

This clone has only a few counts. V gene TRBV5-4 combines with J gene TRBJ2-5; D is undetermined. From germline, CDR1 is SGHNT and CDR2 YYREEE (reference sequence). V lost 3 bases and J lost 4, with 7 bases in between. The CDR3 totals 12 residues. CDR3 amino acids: CASSSYRETQYF. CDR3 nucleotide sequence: TGTGCCAGCAGCTCATACAGAGAGACCCAGTACTTC.

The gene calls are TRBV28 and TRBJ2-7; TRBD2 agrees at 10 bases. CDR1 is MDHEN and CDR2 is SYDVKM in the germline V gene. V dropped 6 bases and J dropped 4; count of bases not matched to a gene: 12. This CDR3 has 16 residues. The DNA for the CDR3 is TGTGCCAGCAGCCTACCGTTCGCGACTAGCGGGTACGAGCAGTACTTC. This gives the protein CASSLPFATSGYEQYF.

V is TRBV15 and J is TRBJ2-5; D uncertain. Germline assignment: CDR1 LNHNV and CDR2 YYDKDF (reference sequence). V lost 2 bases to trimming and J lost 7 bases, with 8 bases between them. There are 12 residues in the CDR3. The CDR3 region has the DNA TGTGCCACCAGCAGATCCGCCGGGACCCAGTACTTC. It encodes CATSRSAGTQYF.

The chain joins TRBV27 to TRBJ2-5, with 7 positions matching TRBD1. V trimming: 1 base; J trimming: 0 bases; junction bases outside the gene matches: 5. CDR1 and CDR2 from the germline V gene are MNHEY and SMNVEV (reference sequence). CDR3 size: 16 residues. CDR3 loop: CASSLLGTANQETQYF. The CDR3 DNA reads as TGTGCCAGCAGTTTATTGGGGACAGCGAACCAAGAGACCCAGTACTTC.

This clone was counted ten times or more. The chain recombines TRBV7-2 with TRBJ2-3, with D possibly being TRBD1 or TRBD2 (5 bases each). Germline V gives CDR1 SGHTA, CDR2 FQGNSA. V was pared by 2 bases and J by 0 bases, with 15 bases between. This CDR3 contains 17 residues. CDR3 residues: CASSLRHWDPSTDTQYF. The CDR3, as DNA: TGTGCCAGCAGCTTAAGGCATTGGGACCCTAGCACAGATACGCAGTATTTT.

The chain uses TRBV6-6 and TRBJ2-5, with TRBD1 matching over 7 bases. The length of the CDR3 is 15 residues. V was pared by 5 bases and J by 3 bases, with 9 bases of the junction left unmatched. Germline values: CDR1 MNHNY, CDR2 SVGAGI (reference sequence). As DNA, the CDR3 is TGTGCCAGCAGTAGCTCCGGGACAGCCAAAGAGACCCAGTACTTC. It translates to CASSSSGTAKETQYF.

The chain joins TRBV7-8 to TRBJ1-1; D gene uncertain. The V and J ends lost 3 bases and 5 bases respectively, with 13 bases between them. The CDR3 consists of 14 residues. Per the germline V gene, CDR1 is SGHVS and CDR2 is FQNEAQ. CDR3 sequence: CASSFSGTKTEAFF. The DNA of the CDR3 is TGTGCCAGCAGCTTTAGTGGAACGAAAACTGAAGCTTTCTTT.

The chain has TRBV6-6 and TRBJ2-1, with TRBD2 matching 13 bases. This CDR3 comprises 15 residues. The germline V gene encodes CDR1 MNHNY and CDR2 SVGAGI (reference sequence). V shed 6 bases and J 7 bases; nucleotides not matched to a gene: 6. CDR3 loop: CASRGGLAGTNEQFF. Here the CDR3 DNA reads TGTGCCAGCAGGGGGGGACTAGCGGGAACGAATGAGCAGTTCTTC.

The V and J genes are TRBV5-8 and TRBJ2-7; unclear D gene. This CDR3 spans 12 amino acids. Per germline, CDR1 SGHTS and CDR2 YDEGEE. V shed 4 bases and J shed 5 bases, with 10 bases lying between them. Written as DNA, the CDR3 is TGTGCCAGCAGCACCCGCTGGGACGAGCAGTACTTC. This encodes CASSTRWDEQYF.

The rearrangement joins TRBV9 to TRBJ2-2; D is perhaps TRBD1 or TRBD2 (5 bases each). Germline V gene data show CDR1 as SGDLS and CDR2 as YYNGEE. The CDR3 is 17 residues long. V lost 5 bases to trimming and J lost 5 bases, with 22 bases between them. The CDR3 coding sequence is TGTGCCAGCAGTTCTAGCCCGGGACCCTACCGGACCGGGGAGCTGTTTTTT. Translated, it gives CASSSSPGPYRTGELFF. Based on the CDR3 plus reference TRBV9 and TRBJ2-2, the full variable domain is DSGVTQTPKHLITATGQRVTLRCSPRSGDLSVYWYQQSLDQGLQFLIQYYNGEERAKGNILERFSAQQFPDLHSELNLSSLELGDSALYFCASSSSPGPYRTGELFFGEGSRLTVL.

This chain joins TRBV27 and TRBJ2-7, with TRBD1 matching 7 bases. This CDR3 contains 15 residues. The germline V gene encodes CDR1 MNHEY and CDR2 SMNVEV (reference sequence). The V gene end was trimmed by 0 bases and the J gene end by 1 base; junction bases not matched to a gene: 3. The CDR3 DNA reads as TGTGCCAGCAGTTTATCGAGGGGACAGTCCTACGAGCAGTACTTC. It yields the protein CASSLSRGQSYEQYF.

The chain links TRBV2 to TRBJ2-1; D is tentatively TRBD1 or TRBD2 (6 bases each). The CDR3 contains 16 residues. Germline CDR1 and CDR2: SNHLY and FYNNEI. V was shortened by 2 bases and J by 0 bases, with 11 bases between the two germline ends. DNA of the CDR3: TGTGCCAGCAGTGAACGCGGGACAAGCTCCTACAATGAGCAGTTCTTC. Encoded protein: CASSERGTSSYNEQFF.